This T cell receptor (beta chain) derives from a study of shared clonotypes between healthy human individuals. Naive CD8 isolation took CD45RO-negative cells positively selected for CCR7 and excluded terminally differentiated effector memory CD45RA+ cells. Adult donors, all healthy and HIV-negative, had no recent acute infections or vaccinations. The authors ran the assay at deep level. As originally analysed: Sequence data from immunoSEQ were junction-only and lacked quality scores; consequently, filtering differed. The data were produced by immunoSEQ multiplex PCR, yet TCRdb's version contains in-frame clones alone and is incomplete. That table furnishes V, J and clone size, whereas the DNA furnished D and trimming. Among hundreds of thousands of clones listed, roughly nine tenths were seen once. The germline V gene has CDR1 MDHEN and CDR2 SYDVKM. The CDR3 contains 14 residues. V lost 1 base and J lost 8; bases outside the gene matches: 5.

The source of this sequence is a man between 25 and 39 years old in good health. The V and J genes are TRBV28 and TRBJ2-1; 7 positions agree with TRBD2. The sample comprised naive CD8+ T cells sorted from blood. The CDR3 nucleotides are TGTGCCAGCAGTTTATCGGCGGGAGTTCATGAGCAGTTCTTC. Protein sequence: CASSLSAGVHEQFF. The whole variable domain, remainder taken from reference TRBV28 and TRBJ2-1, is DVKVTQSSRYLVKRTGEKVFLECVQDMDHENMFWYRQDPGLGLRLIYFSYDVKMKEKGDIPEGYSVSREKKERFSLILESASTNQTSMYLCASSLSAGVHEQFFGPGTRLTVL.